These 21 T cell receptor beta chains came from one sample sequenced in a study of T cell changes during pregnancy in multiple sclerosis. The data were produced by immunoSEQ multiplex PCR, yet TCRdb's version contains in-frame clones alone and is incomplete. The table shows tens of thousands of clones, with around 90% occurring only once. The sample here was peripheral blood, taken before pregnancy. Every receptor here comes from a female donor with multiple sclerosis, enrolled in a pregnancy study.

This clone has just one count. The chain joins TRBV19 to TRBJ1-3; D remains unclear. The V end was cut by 7 bases, the J end by 0 bases, with 10 bases between. The CDR3 covers 14 residues. Germline V lookup: CDR1 LNHDA, CDR2 SQIVND (reference sequence). The CDR3 sequence: CASTLGSSGNTIYF. The CDR3 DNA follows: TGTGCCAGTACCCTGGGGAGCTCTGGAAACACCATATATTTT.

The table lists this clone with a count of one. The chain recombines TRBV7-2 with TRBJ2-3; 7 bases match TRBD2. CDR1 is SGHTA, CDR2 FQGNSA, per germline. CDR3 length: 15 amino acids. The V and J ends lost 5 bases and 6 bases, in that order; junction bases with no gene match: 11. The CDR3 protein is CASSHLAGPADTQYF. Here the CDR3 DNA reads TGTGCCAGCAGCCACTTAGCGGGCCCGGCTGATACGCAGTATTTT.

V and J are TRBV6-5 and TRBJ2-7; 7 nucleotides match TRBD1. Germline loops: CDR1 MNHEY, CDR2 SVGAGI. Trimming cost V 6 bases and J 7 bases; bases outside gene matches: 6. This CDR3 contains 12 residues. This CDR3 reads CASSDRAWEQYF. The CDR3, as DNA: TGTGCCAGCAGCGACAGGGCTTGGGAGCAGTACTTC.

This clone was picked up one time. This rearrangement joins TRBV29-1 to TRBJ1-2; D call uncertain. Germline CDR1 reads SQVTM; CDR2 reads ANQGSEA. Trimming left V 7 bases short and J 4 bases short, with 13 bases between. The CDR3 consists of 12 residues. In DNA, the CDR3 is TGCAGCGCTGACCCCCTCCCCTATGGCTACACCTTC. This codes for CSADPLPYGYTF.

The V and J genes are TRBV4-1 and TRBJ2-7; weak D call: TRBD1 (6 bases). CDR3 length equals 16 residues. V was cut by 4 bases and J by 1 base, with 17 bases left in between. Germline values: CDR1 MGHRA, CDR2 YSYEKL. Here the CDR3 reads CASSREWTVRSYEQYF. The CDR3 region has the DNA TGCGCCAGCAGCCGAGAATGGACAGTACGTTCCTACGAGCAGTACTTC.

This chain uses TRBV5-1 with TRBJ2-7; possibly TRBD1 for D (5 bases). Looked up from germline, CDR1 is SGHRS and CDR2 is YFSETQ. This CDR3 spans 13 amino acids. V lost 2 bases to trimming and J lost 5 bases, with 11 bases between them. The DNA for the CDR3 is TGCGCCAGCAGCTTCGGCAGGGCCAACGAGCAGTACTTC. The encoded protein is CASSFGRANEQYF.

The V and J genes are TRBV7-9 and TRBJ2-5; a weak D match, TRBD2 (5 bases). The CDR3 runs 13 residues. The germline V gene encodes CDR1 SEHNR and CDR2 FQNEAQ (reference sequence). V was clipped by 2 bases and J by 5 bases, with 9 bases between them. CDR3 coding DNA: TGTGCCAGCAGCTTAACGGGGATTGAGACCCAGTACTTC. This translates into CASSLTGIETQYF.

This chain links TRBV4-1 with TRBJ2-7; TRBD1 is a possible D gene (5 bases). The V end lost 0 bases, the J end lost 3 bases, and 12 bases lay between the germline ends. The CDR3 runs 15 residues. CDR1 and CDR2 from the germline V gene are MGHRA and YSYEKL. CDR3 residues: CASSQDPPGRYEQYF. In DNA, the CDR3 is TGCGCCAGCAGCCAAGATCCGCCAGGGCGCTACGAGCAGTACTTC.

The rearrangement uses TRBV13 and TRBJ2-1, with TRBD2 matching 10 bases. The CDR3 sequence is 14 residues long. CDR1 and CDR2 from the germline V gene are PRHDT and FYEKMQ (reference sequence). Unmatched junction bases numbered 7, after V lost 6 bases and J lost 8 bases. The CDR3 here is CASSLGLAQDEQFF. The DNA of the CDR3 is TGTGCCAGCAGTTTGGGACTAGCGCAGGATGAGCAGTTCTTC.

This sequence joins TRBV27 and TRBJ2-7; D might be TRBD2 (5 bases). Deletions cut 2 bases from V and 2 bases from J, with 13 bases between. The CDR3 has 15 amino acids. Per the germline V gene, CDR1 is MNHEY and CDR2 is SMNVEV (reference sequence). The DNA for the CDR3 is TGTGCCAGCAGTTTAGGCCGGGGTGGAGCCTACGAGCAGTACTTC. Protein sequence: CASSLGRGGAYEQYF.

V is TRBV7-6 and J is TRBJ2-7; weak D call: TRBD1 (5 bases). In germline, CDR1 is SGHVS, CDR2 FNYEAQ. Trimming shortened V by 1 base and J by 0 bases, and 10 bases separated the two germline ends. This CDR3 has 15 residues. The CDR3: CASSLGPTVSYEQYF. In nucleotides, the CDR3 is TGTGCCAGCAGCTTAGGCCCGACAGTCTCCTACGAGCAGTACTTC.

The J gene is TRBJ2-5, the V gene TRBV11-3, with 7 bases that match TRBD2. The CDR3 contains 14 residues. V lost 3 bases and J lost 5; bases outside the gene matches: 6. The germline CDR1 and CDR2 sequences are SGHNT and YENEEA. CDR3 sequence reads: CASSLGGSGETQYF. Written as DNA, the CDR3 is TGTGCCAGCAGCTTGGGGGGGTCAGGGGAGACCCAGTACTTC.

The chain employs TRBV7-9 and TRBJ2-3; D perhaps matches TRBD1 (6 bases). The V gene's germline CDR1 is SEHNR and CDR2 FQNEAQ (reference sequence). Trimming removed 0 bases at V and 2 bases at J, with 21 bases between. CDR3 size: 19 residues. CDR3 region: CASSLAETGLLPYTDTQYF. Written as DNA, the CDR3 is TGTGCCAGCAGCTTAGCGGAGACAGGCCTTCTCCCTTACACAGATACGCAGTATTTT.

The DNA for the CDR3 is TGTGCCAGCATTCCTCGGGTGGTCCGGGGTCAGGGGGAGACCCAGTACTTC. It yields the protein CASIPRVVRGQGETQYF. This chain uses TRBV7-8 with TRBJ2-5; D possibly corresponds to TRBD1 (6 bases). CDR1 and CDR2 (germline): SGHVS, FQNEAQ. The CDR3 loop spans 17 amino acids. V lost 7 bases to trimming and J lost 5 bases, with 26 bases between them.

The rearrangement links TRBV6-1 to TRBJ2-7, with 9 bases fitting TRBD2. Germline lookup yields CDR1 MNHNS and CDR2 SASEGT. The CDR3 is 15 amino acids. V gave up 4 bases and J gave up 9 bases; unmatched junction bases: 13. CDR3 in amino acids: CASSGGTSPGVGQYF. CDR3 nucleotides: TGTGCCAGCAGTGGGGGGACTAGCCCGGGTGTAGGGCAGTACTTC.

This chain connects TRBV2 to TRBJ2-2, with 9 nucleotides matching TRBD1. CDR3 length equals 15 residues. The germline gives CDR1 SNHLY, CDR2 FYNNEI. The V and J ends lost 8 bases and 1 base, in that order; junction bases with no gene match: 5. The CDR3 DNA reads TGTGCCAGCCGCCTGGACAGGGGGAACACCGGGGAGCTGTTTTTT. Its translation is CASRLDRGNTGELFF.

V is TRBV6-1 and J is TRBJ1-4, with D tentatively TRBD1 (5 bases). This CDR3 has 15 amino acids. The V end was cut by 7 bases, the J end by 4 bases, with 16 bases between. Germline lookup yields CDR1 MNHNS and CDR2 SASEGT. Here the CDR3 reads CASIPGIPLNEKLFF. The CDR3 DNA is TGTGCCAGCATCCCAGGGATTCCACTTAATGAAAAACTGTTTTTT.

The chain has TRBV27 and TRBJ1-2; TRBD1 agrees at 10 bases. Germline V lookup: CDR1 MNHEY, CDR2 SMNVEV (reference sequence). This CDR3 region has 16 residues. With 6 bases clipped from V and 5 bases from J, the junction kept 12 bases outside the gene matches. In nucleotides, the CDR3 is TGTGCCAGCAGCTTTTTCGGACAGGGGGGACGGTATGGCTACACCTTC. It translates to CASSFFGQGGRYGYTF.

This clone has more than one count but fewer than ten. The chain couples TRBV7-2 to TRBJ1-1; 12 nucleotides match TRBD1. This CDR3 is built from 20 residues. With V trimmed by 0 bases and J by 4 bases, 15 bases remained unmatched. Looked up from germline, CDR1 is SGHTA and CDR2 is FQGNSA. CDR3 amino acids: CASSLAPVRGQGAAGTEAFF. The CDR3, as DNA: TGTGCCAGCAGCTTAGCCCCTGTGAGGGGACAGGGGGCGGCGGGCACTGAAGCTTTCTTT.

The rearrangement uses TRBV6-5 and TRBJ1-2; tentatively, D is TRBD1 (5 bases). This CDR3 spans 15 amino acids. Trimming took 5 bases from V and 4 from J, leaving 17 bases between them. Germline loops: CDR1 MNHEY, CDR2 SVGAGI. The CDR3 protein is CASSPTLQVTYGYTF. In DNA form, the CDR3 reads TGTGCCAGCAGTCCGACCCTACAGGTTACCTATGGCTACACCTTC.

V and J are TRBV9 and TRBJ2-7; TRBD2 agrees at 8 bases. The CDR3 is 15 residues long. V lost 4 bases, J lost 3 bases, and 9 bases stayed unmatched. Germline-derived CDR1 and CDR2 are SGDLS and YYNGEE. CDR3 sequence reads: CASSTAGGGFYEQYF. CDR3 DNA: TGTGCCAGCAGCACCGCCGGGGGGGGTTTCTACGAGCAGTACTTC.